The 9 T cell receptor beta chains below all came from one sample that was sequenced in a study of blood T cell repertoires in COVID-19. Repertoires were generated with immunoSEQ multiplex PCR, while TCRdb's copy carries only in-frame clones and drops some. The profile shows 240,000 or so clones, 88% of them singletons. Sequences were obtained from peripheral blood. All receptors derive from a woman in her 30s with acute or convalescent COVID-19.

The V and J genes are TRBV4-1 and TRBJ2-1, with TRBD2 identical over 15 bases. With 3 bases clipped from V and 3 bases from J, the junction kept 9 bases outside the gene matches. The V gene's germline CDR1 is MGHRA and CDR2 YSYEKL. This CDR3 spans 19 amino acids. The CDR3 region is CASSHLGLAGGRGYNEQFF. CDR3 bases: TGCGCCAGCAGCCACCTGGGACTAGCGGGAGGCAGGGGCTACAATGAGCAGTTCTTC.

The chain combines TRBV7-9 with TRBJ1-2; unclear D gene. Trimming stripped 7 bases from V and 7 bases from J, with 13 bases between. The CDR3 runs to 12 residues. CDR1 is SEHNR, CDR2 FQNEAQ, per germline (reference sequence). CDR3 region: CASTNTARGYTF. The CDR3 bases are TGTGCCAGCACAAATACTGCGCGTGGCTACACCTTC.

This chain connects TRBV10-3 to TRBJ1-2; TRBD1 might be the D (5 bases). V lost 3 bases and J lost 0, with 11 bases in between. Germline V lookup: CDR1 ENHRY, CDR2 SYGVKD. CDR3 size: 15 residues. The CDR3, as DNA: TGTGCCATCAGTGAATTGAGACAGTCTAACTATGGCTACACCTTC. Translation: CAISELRQSNYGYTF.

The chain links TRBV6-5 to TRBJ1-2, with D maybe TRBD1 (5 bases). Trimming took 8 bases from V and 2 from J, leaving 12 bases between them. Germline CDR1 is MNHEY and CDR2 is SVGAGI. The CDR3 is 13 residues long. The DNA for the CDR3 is TGTGCCAGCGGACCCTCAGGGAACTATGGCTACACCTTC. Protein product: CASGPSGNYGYTF.

The chain links TRBV12-1 to TRBJ2-7; whether TRBD1, the table's D call, matches the DNA was not checked. TRBV12-1 is classified as a pseudogene. CDR3 length: 16 residues. In DNA, the CDR3 is TGTGCCAGCAGCACTGCAGGGGCACTCCTCTCCTACGAGCAGTACTTC. Protein: CASSTAGALLSYEQYF.

The chain couples TRBV15 to TRBJ2-1, with D possibly being TRBD1 (5 bases). This CDR3 is built from 15 residues. The V gene lost 0 bases and the J gene lost 5 bases, with 11 bases spanning the gap. The V gene's germline CDR1 is LNHNV and CDR2 YYDKDF (reference sequence). The CDR3 DNA reads as TGTGCCACCAGCAGAGATTGGGAAGGGGACAATGAGCAGTTCTTC. It translates to CATSRDWEGDNEQFF. Filled out from reference TRBV15 and TRBJ2-1, the complete variable domain reads DAMVIQNPRYQVTQFGKPVTLSCSQTLNHNVMYWYQQKSSQAPKLLFHYYDKDFNNEADTPDNFQSRRPNTSFCFLDIRSPGLGDTAMYLCATSRDWEGDNEQFFGPGTRLTVL.

This chain connects TRBV18 to TRBJ1-5; a possible D gene is TRBD1 (6 bases). Per germline, CDR1 KGHSH and CDR2 LQKENI. The length of the CDR3 is 13 residues. Trimming took 1 base from V and 6 from J, leaving 7 bases between them. This chain's CDR3 is CASSPQGVQPQHF. DNA of the CDR3: TGTGCCAGCTCACCACAGGGGGTTCAGCCCCAGCATTTT. Based on the CDR3 plus reference TRBV18 and TRBJ1-5, the full variable domain is NAGVMQNPRHLVRRRGQEARLRCSPMKGHSHVYWYRQLPEEGLKFMVYLQKENIIDESGMPKERFSAEFPKEGPSILRIQQVVRGDSAAYFCASSPQGVQPQHFGDGTRLSIL.

This chain's CDR3 is CASSIQGPGLAFSEQYF. DNA of the CDR3: TGTGCCAGTAGTATACAGGGGCCGGGACTAGCGTTTTCCGAGCAGTACTTC. The chain is built from TRBV19 and TRBJ2-7, with 10 nucleotides matching TRBD2. CDR1 is LNHDA, CDR2 SQIVND, per germline (reference sequence). The CDR3 consists of 17 residues. The ends lost 2 bases at V and 6 bases at J; junction bases unmatched: 13.

The J gene is TRBJ1-5, the V gene TRBV30; D not certain. Trimming took off 1 base at V and 9 bases at J, with 13 bases between the two ends. Germline V gene sequence: CDR1 GTSNPN, CDR2 SVGIG (reference sequence). The CDR3 is made up of 13 amino acids. For the CDR3, the DNA is TGTGCCTGGAGTGAGGACTCCGTGGGGCCCCAGCATTTT. Translating gives CAWSEDSVGPQHF. Full variable domain (outside the CDR3, taken from reference TRBV30 and TRBJ1-5): SQTIHQWPATLVQPVGSPLSLECTVEGTSNPNLYWYRQAAGRGLQLLFYSVGIGQISSEVPQNLSASRPQDRQFILSSKKLLLSDSGFYLCAWSEDSVGPQHFGDGTRLSIL.